The next 7 T cell receptor beta chains were all read from a single sample in a study of blood T cells in healthy people across ages. Alongside a J-beta primer mix, a sample-barcoded 5' primer served in a second PCR lasting 7 to 11 cycles. TCRdb redid the calling of the 5' RACE reads with MiXCR, one entry per CDR3 protein. This table holds around 900,000 distinct CDR3 sequences, approximately 50% found once. The specimen sequenced was blood. These receptors were obtained from a woman between 55 and 75 years old in good health.

This clonotype has just a few counts. The chain has TRBV11-2 and TRBJ2-7, with unresolved D. Trimming stripped 0 bases from V and 3 bases from J, with 6 bases between. Germline values: CDR1 SGHAT, CDR2 FQNNGV. This CDR3 is 13 amino acids long. CDR3 in amino acids: CASSLDLFYEQYF. In DNA, the CDR3 is TGTGCCAGCAGCTTAGATCTTTTCTACGAGCAGTACTTC. The full variable domain, in which reference TRBV11-2 and TRBJ2-7 provide the parts outside the CDR3, is EAGVAQSPRYKIIEKRQSVAFWCNPISGHATLYWYQQILGQGPKLLIQFQNNGVVDDSQLPKDRFSAERLKGVDSTLKIQPAKLEDSAVYLCASSLDLFYEQYFGPGTRLTVT.

This clonotype was detected only once. V is TRBV28 and J is TRBJ2-4; D is unresolved. V lost 6 bases and J 1 base, leaving 19 bases between the germline ends. CDR1 and CDR2 from the germline V gene are MDHEN and SYDVKM. The CDR3 covers 17 residues. CDR3: CASSILGPRRAKNIQYF. The CDR3 region has the DNA TGTGCCAGCAGCATCCTCGGCCCCAGACGTGCCAAAAACATTCAGTACTTC.

This clonotype came up a few times. This chain links TRBV12-3 or TRBV12-4 with TRBJ1-5, with D uncertain. V dropped 2 bases and J dropped 1 base, with 12 bases sitting between them. The CDR3 covers 16 residues. The CDR3 region has the DNA TGTGCCAGCAGTTTAACGTACGGCAGGAGCAATCAGCCCCAGCATTTT. Translated, it gives CASSLTYGRSNQPQHF.

A few counts support this clonotype. The V call is TRBV5-1, the J call TRBJ1-2, with D tentatively TRBD1 (6 bases). Germline CDR1 SGHRS, CDR2 YFSETQ. The V and J ends lost 0 bases and 5 bases respectively, with 11 bases between them. The CDR3 covers 14 residues. CDR3 residues: CASSLAAGEYGYTF. The CDR3 DNA reads TGCGCCAGCAGCTTGGCCGCAGGGGAATATGGCTACACCTTC.

This clonotype occurred a few times. V is TRBV29-1 and J is TRBJ2-7, with D tentatively TRBD1 or TRBD2 (5 bases each). CDR3 size: 12 residues. CDR1 SQVTM and CDR2 ANQGSEA come from the germline V gene. Trimming cost V 3 bases and J 8 bases, with 14 bases left between them. CDR3 sequence: CSVELTPGQQYF. CDR3 DNA: TGCAGCGTTGAGCTCACACCGGGACAGCAGTACTTC.

The chain joins TRBV27 to TRBJ2-5; possibly TRBD1 for D (6 bases). The V gene's germline CDR1 is MNHEY and CDR2 SMNVEV (reference sequence). The V end lost 2 bases, the J end lost 1 base, and 14 bases lay between the germline ends. The CDR3 loop spans 16 amino acids. As DNA, the CDR3 is TGTGCCAGCAGTTTAGTACAGGGAACGGGCCAAGAGACCCAGTACTTC. It yields the protein CASSLVQGTGQETQYF.

The chain is built from TRBV29-1 and TRBJ2-7, with 7 bases fitting TRBD1. The CDR3 is 12 amino acids. V was clipped by 7 bases and J by 6 bases; unmatched bases: 9. Germline-derived CDR1 and CDR2 are SQVTM and ANQGSEA. CDR3 residues: CSARDSTCEQYF. The CDR3 bases are TGCAGCGCCAGGGACAGCACCTGCGAGCAGTACTTC.